The text below deals with one TCR beta chain. In the PCR, 60 Vbeta and 13 Jbeta primers were used. This table comes from immunoSEQ multiplex PCR, and its TCRdb copy is limited to in-frame clones, with some not included. The table shows some 180,000 clones, with roughly 84% occurring only once. This CDR3 is 14 amino acids long. Trimming shortened V by 4 bases and J by 1 base, and 11 bases separated the two germline ends. Looked up from germline, CDR1 is SGDLS and CDR2 is YYNGEE. These data are taken from a study of cytomegalovirus exposure and HLA in healthy donors. Material for sequencing was PBMCs. The gene calls are TRBV9 and TRBJ1-1; no clear D. The clonotype comes from a girl in the first two years of life in good health and CMV-seronegative. The CDR3 DNA reads TGTGCCAGCAGCATTACCTCAGAGAACACTGAAGCTTTCTTT. It is translated as CASSITSENTEAFF. The whole variable domain, remainder taken from reference TRBV9 and TRBJ1-1, is DSGVTQTPKHLITATGQRVTLRCSPRSGDLSVYWYQQSLDQGLQFLIQYYNGEERAKGNILERFSAQQFPDLHSELNLSSLELGDSALYFCASSITSENTEAFFGQGTRLTVV.